This is a list of T cell receptor beta chains from one sample in a study of blood T cell repertoires in COVID-19. Generated by immunoSEQ multiplex PCR, the TCRdb table keeps only in-frame clones and is missing some. The repertoire consists of some 270,000 clones, with 70% to 90% occurring once and the leading ten covering about 11%. Material: peripheral blood. These receptors were taken from a woman aged 70-85 years with acute or convalescent COVID-19. The CDR3 runs from the conserved cysteine through the conserved F or W. The D gene is left open where the match is weak. Not all rows give a size; the values are once, few, many and, for expanded clones, a class.

TRBJ1-2 | - | TRBD1 | TRBV10-3 | 13 | CAIGGQGSYGYTF | TGTGCCATCGGGGGACAGGGAAGCTATGGCTACACCTTC
TRBJ2-5 | - | - | TRBV5-1 | 14 | CASGAIGRAETQYF | TGCGCCAGCGGAGCTATTGGCAGGGCCGAGACCCAGTACTTC
TRBJ1-1 | few | TRBD1 | TRBV5-1 | 14 | CASSRPGQDSEAFF | TGCGCCAGCAGCAGACCGGGACAGGATTCTGAAGCTTTCTTT
TRBJ1-1 | - | TRBD1 | TRBV30 | 14 | CAWRAGTVNTEAFF | TGTGCCTGGCGAGCCGGGACAGTGAACACTGAAGCTTTCTTT
TRBJ1-2 | - | TRBD1 | TRBV19 | 14 | CASSITQGARGYTF | TGTGCCAGTAGTATAACCCAGGGGGCGCGTGGCTACACCTTC
TRBJ2-3 | - | TRBD2 | TRBV30 | 16 | CAWSVGLAGRTDTQYF | TGTGCCTGGAGTGTCGGACTAGCGGGCCGCACAGATACGCAGTATTTT
TRBJ1-2 | - | TRBD1 | TRBV4-1 | 15 | CASSRPQGAAVGYTF | TGCGCCAGCAGCCGACCACAGGGGGCGGCTGTTGGCTACACCTTC
TRBJ2-1 | - | - | TRBV20-1 | 11 | CSARAVNEQFF | TGCAGTGCTAGAGCAGTTAATGAGCAGTTCTTC
TRBJ2-4 | - | TRBD1 | TRBV29-1 | 12 | CSVRDRGYIQYF | TGCAGCGTTCGGGACAGGGGGTACATTCAGTACTTC
TRBJ2-1 | once | TRBD2 | TRBV11-3 | 14 | CASSLGLAGGEQFF | TGTGCCAGCAGCTTAGGCCTAGCGGGGGGTGAGCAGTTCTTC
TRBJ1-4 | - | TRBD1 | TRBV7-9 | 14 | CASSNRGRDEKLFF | TGTGCCAGCAGCAACAGGGGGCGCGATGAAAAACTGTTTTTT
TRBJ2-6 | once | - | TRBV2 | 14 | CASSTSTGANVLTF | TGTGCCAGTAGCACTAGTACCGGGGCCAACGTCCTGACTTTC
TRBJ1-1 | - | - | TRBV11-2 | 15 | CASSLGLAEDTEAFF | TGTGCCAGCAGCTTAGGACTAGCAGAGGACACTGAAGCTTTCTTT
TRBJ1-6 | - | - | TRBV6-5 | 14 | CASSYRGSRSPLHF | TGTGCCAGCAGTTACCGGGGGTCGAGATCACCCCTCCACTTT
TRBJ1-2 | - | - | TRBV2 | 11 | CASSGGHGYTF | TGTGCCAGCAGTGGGGGCCATGGCTACACCTTC
TRBJ1-3 | few | - | TRBV29-1 | 13 | CSAALGVGNTIYF | TGCAGCGCCGCCCTGGGAGTCGGAAACACCATATATTTT
TRBJ2-1 | - | TRBD1 | TRBV18 | 18 | CASSPPDRGGIGDNEQFF | TGTGCCAGCTCACCACCGGACAGGGGAGGGATAGGGGACAATGAGCAGTTCTTC
TRBJ1-2 | - | - | TRBV7-9 | 13 | CASSLDSSYGYTF | TGTGCCAGCAGCTTAGACAGTTCCTATGGCTACACCTTC
TRBJ2-3 | once | TRBD2 | TRBV5-8 | 17 | CASSLPLAGGYTDTQYF | TGTGCCAGCAGCCTACCCTTAGCGGGGGGGTACACAGATACGCAGTATTTT
TRBJ2-1 | - | TRBD2 | TRBV5-1 | 15 | CASSNGGARHNEQFF | TGCGCCAGCAGCAACGGGGGGGCCCGGCACAATGAGCAGTTCTTC
TRBJ2-7 | once | - | TRBV11-1 | 13 | CASSLPRTYEQYF | TGTGCCAGCAGCTTACCCCGGACTTACGAGCAGTACTTC
TRBJ1-2 | few | TRBD1 | TRBV6-1 | 16 | CASSEATRGPAIGYTF | TGTGCCAGCAGTGAAGCGACCAGGGGGCCTGCCATTGGCTACACCTTC
TRBJ1-2 | - | - | TRBV19 | 13 | CASSGGQFYGYTF | TGTGCCAGTAGTGGTGGGCAGTTCTATGGCTACACCTTC
TRBJ1-2 | - | - | TRBV5-6 | 14 | CASSATGPPYGYTF | TGTGCCAGCAGCGCTACAGGGCCCCCCTATGGCTACACCTTC
TRBJ2-7 | - | TRBD1 | TRBV9 | 15 | CASSEGQGQSYEQYF | TGTGCCAGCAGCGAGGGACAGGGGCAATCCTACGAGCAGTACTTC
TRBJ2-2 | - | TRBD2 | TRBV5-4 | 17 | CASSPGLAGANTGELFF | TGTGCCAGCAGTCCAGGACTAGCGGGGGCGAACACCGGGGAGCTGTTTTTT
TRBJ1-6 | - | - | TRBV14 | 19 | CASSQGSFTTSSYNSPLHF | TGTGCCAGCAGCCAAGGGTCCTTTACTACGAGCTCCTATAATTCACCCCTCCACTTT
TRBJ1-2 | - | TRBD1 | TRBV6-5 | 14 | CASSYSTGVMSYTF | TGTGCCAGCAGTTACTCGACAGGGGTAATGTCCTACACCTTC
TRBJ1-6 | - | TRBD1 | TRBV7-2 | 14 | CASSFRGDYSPLHF | TGTGCCAGCAGCTTCAGGGGGGACTATTCACCCCTCCACTTT
TRBJ1-2 | - | - | TRBV4-1 | 15 | CASSQEHRARYGYTF | TGCGCCAGCAGCCAAGAACACAGGGCGCGCTATGGCTACACCTTC
TRBJ2-5 | once | - | TRBV9 | 13 | CASSQTGGRTQYF | TGTGCCAGCAGCCAGACAGGAGGCAGGACCCAGTACTTC
TRBJ1-5 | - | - | TRBV15 | 13 | CATGAVANQPQHF | TGTGCCACCGGGGCAGTTGCCAATCAGCCCCAGCATTTT
TRBJ1-5 | - | - | TRBV27 | 15 | CASSQWGGSNQPQHF | TGTGCCAGCAGCCAATGGGGGGGTAGCAATCAGCCCCAGCATTTT
TRBJ2-7 | - | TRBD1 | TRBV19 | 13 | CASSTGQGLEQYF | TGTGCCAGTAGTACCGGACAGGGCTTGGAGCAGTACTTC
TRBJ2-3 | few | - | TRBV5-4 | 15 | CASRGRDSRRDTQYF | TGTGCCAGCAGAGGCCGGGACTCCAGAAGAGATACGCAGTATTTT
TRBJ1-1 | - | - | TRBV3-1/TRBV3-2 | 15 | CASSQVRQFHTEAFF | TGTGCCAGCAGCCAAGTCCGCCAGTTCCACACTGAAGCTTTCTTT
TRBJ2-7 | - | - | TRBV3-1/TRBV3-2 | 14 | CASSHLRQPYEQYF | TGTGCCAGCAGCCACCTTAGACAGCCTTACGAGCAGTACTTC
TRBJ1-6 | - | - | TRBV28 | 14 | CASSSGGTGSPLHF | TGTGCCAGCAGTTCCGGAGGGACGGGATCACCCCTCCACTTT
TRBJ2-6 | - | TRBD2 | TRBV29-1 | 14 | CSAAGATGANVLTF | TGCAGCGCCGCGGGAGCCACTGGGGCCAACGTCCTGACTTTC
TRBJ1-2 | - | - | TRBV5-1 | 15 | CASSLDSSGIGGYTF | TGCGCCAGCAGCTTGGACAGCTCGGGGATAGGCGGCTACACCTTC
TRBJ2-3 | - | TRBD2 | TRBV27 | 15 | CASSFGGAMIDTQYF | TGTGCCAGCAGTTTCGGGGGGGCCATGATTGATACGCAGTATTTT
TRBJ2-1 | - | - | TRBV4-1 | 15 | CASSQGWGGMNEQFF | TGCGCCAGCAGCCAAGGGTGGGGGGGCATGAATGAGCAGTTCTTC
TRBJ2-1 | - | TRBD1 | TRBV7-3 | 16 | CASSSRTGEAYNEQFF | TGTGCCAGCAGCTCACGGACAGGGGAAGCCTACAATGAGCAGTTCTTC
TRBJ1-1 | - | - | TRBV29-1 | 11 | CSVGANTEAFF | TGCAGCGTTGGGGCGAACACTGAAGCTTTCTTT
TRBJ1-6 | - | - | TRBV30 | 14 | CAWSSGGDDSPLHF | TGTGCCTGGAGCAGTGGAGGGGACGACTCACCCCTCCACTTT
TRBJ1-2 | - | - | TRBV21-1 | 14 | CASSKRRGGVGYTF | TGTGCCAGCAGCAAACGGAGAGGGGGCGTTGGCTACACCTTC
TRBJ1-1 | - | TRBD1 | TRBV6-5 | 12 | CASNTGDTEAFF | TGTGCCAGCAATACAGGGGACACTGAAGCTTTCTTT
TRBJ1-3 | - | - | TRBV3-1/TRBV3-2 | 17 | CASSQDLGLATGNTIYF | TGTGCCAGCAGCCAAGATCTTGGGCTTGCAACTGGAAACACCATATATTTT
TRBJ2-7 | - | TRBD1 | TRBV9 | 16 | CASSVGHGDRPYEQYF | TGTGCCAGCAGCGTCGGGCACGGGGACAGGCCCTACGAGCAGTACTTC
TRBJ1-5 | few | - | TRBV7-6 | 16 | CASSAGTPYSNQPQHF | TGTGCCAGCAGCGCCGGGACACCATATAGCAATCAGCCCCAGCATTTT
TRBJ1-4 | - | - | TRBV29-1 | 13 | CSVDKAGGEKLFF | TGCAGCGTTGATAAGGCAGGCGGGGAAAAACTGTTTTTT
TRBJ2-3 | - | TRBD2 | TRBV7-2 | 16 | CASSGGRGRQGDTQYF | TGTGCCAGCAGCGGGGGGAGGGGCCGCCAGGGAGATACGCAGTATTTT
TRBJ1-1 | - | - | TRBV27 | 14 | CASSLGGDGTEAFF | TGTGCCAGCAGTTTGGGGGGGGACGGGACTGAAGCTTTCTTT
TRBJ2-5 | - | - | TRBV6-5 | 16 | CASSSRVGGLVRTQYF | TGTGCCAGCAGTTCCCGGGTGGGGGGACTGGTACGTACCCAGTACTTC
TRBJ1-2 | few | TRBD1 | TRBV6-6 | 15 | CASSYSDRGGYGYTF | TGTGCCAGCAGTTACTCCGACAGGGGAGGGTATGGCTACACCTTC
TRBJ2-3 | - | TRBD1 | TRBV18 | 17 | CASSPTGQGKITDTQYF | TGTGCCAGCTCACCAACGGGACAGGGGAAAATTACAGATACGCAGTATTTT
TRBJ1-2 | - | TRBD1 | TRBV6-5 | 14 | CASTNVQGIYGYTF | TGTGCCAGCACTAACGTACAGGGGATATATGGCTACACCTTC